A single sample gave rise to the 21 T cell receptor beta chains below, sequenced in a study of CD8+ T cells in alopecia areata. Following extraction, RNA underwent reverse transcription to cDNA, which served as the sequencing template. Profiling relied on immunoSEQ multiplex PCR, and the TCRdb table lists in-frame clones only, not all of them. The sample holds about 110,000 clones; 55% to 70% are singletons and the top ten take 20% to 25%. The material sequenced was NKG2D-low CD8+ T cells sorted from blood. The receptors were gathered from a human donor with alopecia areata.

V gene TRBV7-9 combines with J gene TRBJ2-7; 11 bases are shared with TRBD2. In germline, CDR1 is SEHNR, CDR2 FQNEAQ (reference sequence). The CDR3 length is 17 residues. V lost 2 bases and J lost 2; bases outside the gene matches: 8. The CDR3 is CASSLRGLADETYEQYF. CDR3 DNA sequence: TGTGCCAGCAGCTTAAGGGGACTAGCGGATGAAACCTACGAGCAGTACTTC.

Only a few counts were recorded for this clone. The V call is TRBV28, the J call TRBJ2-1; no clear D gene. CDR1 and CDR2 (germline): MDHEN, SYDVKM. Trimming stripped 4 bases from V and 10 bases from J, with 17 bases between. The CDR3 is 14 amino acids. The CDR3 reads CASSSGRSAGEQFF. The DNA for the CDR3 is TGTGCCAGCAGTTCCGGCAGAAGCGCCGGGGAGCAGTTCTTC.

This clone came up once. V is TRBV27 and J is TRBJ2-7, with D possibly being TRBD2 (5 bases). The CDR3 has 14 residues. V was trimmed by 4 bases and J by 2 bases, leaving 12 bases between them. Germline CDR1 MNHEY, CDR2 SMNVEV (reference sequence). CDR3 bases: TGTGCCAGCAGTTATGGCGGAGGAGCCTACGAGCAGTACTTC. Encoded protein: CASSYGGGAYEQYF.

The J gene is TRBJ2-7, the V gene TRBV27, with no clear D. This CDR3 spans 12 amino acids. Trimming cost V 4 bases and J 3 bases, with 7 bases left between them. Looked up from germline, CDR1 is MNHEY and CDR2 is SMNVEV (reference sequence). The CDR3 protein is CASSSRYYEQYF. CDR3 nucleotide sequence: TGTGCCAGCAGTTCCCGGTACTACGAGCAGTACTTC.

The chain couples TRBV5-1 to TRBJ2-5; tentatively, D is TRBD1 (5 bases). V was cut by 0 bases and J by 5 bases, with 14 bases left in between. The germline V gene has CDR1 SGHRS and CDR2 YFSETQ. The CDR3 has 15 residues. For the CDR3, the DNA is TGCGCCAGCAGCTTGGAAAGGGGTGTGTGGGAGACCCAGTACTTC. This gives the protein CASSLERGVWETQYF. The full variable domain, completed using reference TRBV5-1 and TRBJ2-5, is KAGVTQTPRYLIKTRGQQVTLSCSPISGHRSVSWYQQTPGQGLQFLFEYFSETQRNKGNFPGRFSGRQFSNSRSEMNVSTLELGDSALYLCASSLERGVWETQYFGPGTRLLVL.

The chain combines TRBV29-1 with TRBJ1-2; D uncertain. Per the germline V gene, CDR1 is SQVTM and CDR2 is ANQGSEA. The CDR3 contains 11 residues. The V end lost 6 bases, the J end lost 8 bases, and 13 bases lay between the germline ends. CDR3 nucleotides: TGCAGCGTAGGAGGTGGTGAAGGCTACACCTTC. Protein sequence: CSVGGGEGYTF.

This chain links TRBV6-5 with TRBJ2-3; D call uncertain. Germline-derived CDR1 and CDR2 are MNHEY and SVGAGI. CDR3 size: 11 residues. V dropped 0 bases and J dropped 6 bases, with 1 base sitting between them. The CDR3 nucleotides read TGTGCCAGCAGTTACTCGGATACGCAGTATTTT. Amino acids: CASSYSDTQYF.

The gene calls are TRBV5-1 and TRBJ2-1; D is undetermined. Per germline, CDR1 SGHRS and CDR2 YFSETQ. Between the trimmed V and J ends, which lost 0 bases and 6 bases, there was a span of 13 bases. This CDR3 is built from 15 residues. The DNA for the CDR3 is TGCGCCAGCAGCTTGGCCGGGCTCCCCCTCAATGAGCAGTTCTTC. Amino acid sequence: CASSLAGLPLNEQFF.

J is TRBJ2-7 and V is TRBV7-8; D is possibly TRBD2 (5 bases). The CDR3 is 16 amino acids. V gave up 0 bases and J gave up 1 base, with 13 bases separating them. CDR1 and CDR2 from the germline V gene are SGHVS and FQNEAQ. CDR3 amino acids: CASSLASASLSYEQYF. In DNA, the CDR3 is TGTGCCAGCAGCTTAGCGTCAGCTAGCTTATCCTACGAGCAGTACTTC.

The chain recombines TRBV27 with TRBJ2-4, with D uncertain. Trimming stripped 8 bases from V and 1 base from J, with 9 bases between. In germline, CDR1 is MNHEY, CDR2 SMNVEV (reference sequence). CDR3 size: 13 residues. DNA of the CDR3: TGTGCCAGCGCCGCTTCCGCCAAAAACATTCAGTACTTC. Residues: CASAASAKNIQYF.

The chain uses TRBV2 and TRBJ1-5; D gene unclear. The CDR3 runs to 13 residues. The germline gives CDR1 SNHLY, CDR2 FYNNEI. V was trimmed by 1 base and J by 6 bases, leaving 7 bases between them. For the CDR3, the DNA is TGTGCCAGCAGTGAAGAGGTCCGTCAGCCCCAGCATTTT. It yields the protein CASSEEVRQPQHF.

The V call is TRBV27, the J call TRBJ2-7, with D tentatively TRBD1 or TRBD2 (5 bases each). Germline values: CDR1 MNHEY, CDR2 SMNVEV (reference sequence). Trimming stripped 6 bases from V and 1 base from J, with 13 bases between. The CDR3 covers 14 residues. CDR3 nucleotides: TGTGCCAGCAGCCCTCGGGGACCGTCCTACGAGCAGTACTTC. This translates into CASSPRGPSYEQYF.

The chain is built from TRBV19 and TRBJ2-1; D is unclear. With 5 bases removed from V and 8 bases from J, the gap between germline ends came to 13 bases. The CDR3 extends over 13 amino acids. In germline, CDR1 is LNHDA, CDR2 SQIVND (reference sequence). The CDR3 protein is CASSQERGDEQFF. The CDR3 DNA is TGTGCCAGTAGTCAAGAGAGAGGCGATGAGCAGTTCTTC.

The chain combines TRBV19 with TRBJ2-2; tentatively, D is TRBD2 (5 bases). This CDR3 has 13 amino acids. Germline V CDR1 and CDR2: LNHDA, SQIVND (reference sequence). Between the trimmed V and J ends, which lost 6 bases and 5 bases, there was a span of 10 bases. CDR3 residues: CASSNGGTGELFF. CDR3 nucleotide sequence: TGTGCCAGTAGCAACGGCGGGACCGGGGAGCTGTTTTTT.

J is TRBJ1-1 and V is TRBV6-1; 8 bases align to TRBD1. Germline trimming cut 1 base from V and 4 bases from J; bases unmatched to any gene: 5. Germline loops: CDR1 MNHNS, CDR2 SASEGT. This CDR3 comprises 15 residues. For the CDR3, the DNA is TGTGCCAGCAGTGAAGACCCCACAGGGGGCACTGAAGCTTTCTTT. Translating gives CASSEDPTGGTEAFF.

About this clone itself: This CDR3 is also generated by other DNA sequences in the sample. The V and J genes are TRBV5-6 and TRBJ1-1; D is unresolved. CDR3 length equals 13 residues. The ends were cut back, 1 base at V and 1 base at J, with 5 bases in the middle. CDR1 is SGHDT and CDR2 is YYEEEE in the germline V gene. CDR3 in DNA: TGTGCCAGCAGCTTGTGGGGGAACACTGAAGCTTTCTTT. This gives the protein CASSLWGNTEAFF.

The table lists this clone with a few counts. The genes are TRBV9 and TRBJ2-1; D is perhaps TRBD2 (6 bases). CDR3 size: 16 residues. Between the trimmed V and J ends, which lost 0 bases and 2 bases, there was a span of 12 bases. Germline values: CDR1 SGDLS, CDR2 YYNGEE. CDR3 region: CASSVAGSGPYNEQFF. DNA for the CDR3: TGTGCCAGCAGCGTAGCCGGGAGCGGCCCCTACAATGAGCAGTTCTTC.

This clone has only one observation. The rearrangement uses TRBV7-9 and TRBJ2-1; D is ambiguous. The germline CDR1 and CDR2 sequences are SEHNR and FQNEAQ (reference sequence). The V gene lost 5 bases and the J gene lost 9 bases, with 14 bases spanning the gap. CDR3 size: 13 residues. The CDR3 region has the DNA TGTGCCAGCAGCCCCTCGGCAGTGGGTGAGCAGTTCTTC. Translation: CASSPSAVGEQFF.

J is TRBJ2-5 and V is TRBV29-1, with D tentatively TRBD2 (6 bases). CDR1 SQVTM and CDR2 ANQGSEA come from the germline V gene. The CDR3 has 12 amino acids. V was trimmed by 7 bases and J by 5 bases, leaving 14 bases between them. This CDR3 is CSADGGVETQYF. The CDR3 DNA follows: TGCAGCGCTGATGGAGGGGTGGAGACCCAGTACTTC. Based on the CDR3 plus reference TRBV29-1 and TRBJ2-5, the full variable domain is SAVISQKPSRDICQRGTSLTIQCQVDSQVTMMFWYRQQPGQSLTLIATANQGSEATYESGFVIDKFPISRPNLTFSTLTVSNMSPEDSSIYLCSADGGVETQYFGPGTRLLVL.

The sample holds one count of this clone. This chain's CDR3 is CASALRGSAYEQYF. DNA of the CDR3: TGTGCCAGCGCTCTCCGGGGATCTGCCTACGAGCAGTACTTC. The chain uses TRBV5-8 and TRBJ2-7; D is perhaps TRBD2 (5 bases). V was trimmed by 7 bases and J by 2 bases, leaving 16 bases between them. Germline V gives CDR1 SGHTS, CDR2 YDEGEE. The CDR3 has 14 residues.

In this sample, this clone turned up a few times. The chain links TRBV28 to TRBJ2-6; D uncertain. V lost 5 bases and J 0 bases, leaving 5 bases between the germline ends. CDR3 length: 14 residues. CDR1 and CDR2 from the germline V gene are MDHEN and SYDVKM. CDR3 amino acids: CASSPTSGANVLTF. In DNA, the CDR3 is TGTGCCAGCAGTCCGACCTCTGGGGCCAACGTCCTGACTTTC. Using reference TRBV28 and TRBJ2-6 for the parts outside the CDR3, the full variable domain is DVKVTQSSRYLVKRTGEKVFLECVQDMDHENMFWYRQDPGLGLRLIYFSYDVKMKEKGDIPEGYSVSREKKERFSLILESASTNQTSMYLCASSPTSGANVLTFGAGSRLTVL.